This TCR beta chain was identified during a study of persistence of HIV-infected CD4 T cells. Study summary: CD4+ T cells responding to CMV or HIV-1 Gag were isolated. Up to about 200 mL blood was drawn at multiple time points; a couple of donors had single-time leukapheresis. Study results and limitations: Bulk TCR data could not be restricted to HIV-1-infected CMV-responding cells.

Overlapping HIV-1 Gag 15-mer peptides at approximately 0.96 ug per peptide per mL were used. CD40L-negative CD69-negative CD45RO-high memory CD4+ T cells were sorted as populations depleted of antigen-responding cells. Stimulated PBMCs had first been depleted of CD8+ T cells. About this clone itself: The antigen remains undetermined.

Sequencing used immunoSEQ version 4 in survey mode. This table comes from immunoSEQ multiplex PCR, and its TCRdb copy is limited to in-frame clones, with some not included. The sample carries around 60,000 clones, approximately 75% recorded once. Trimming pared 0 bases from V and 6 bases from J, leaving 12 bases between. The V gene's germline CDR1 is SGHNT and CDR2 YENEEA. This CDR3 region has 15 residues. The clonotype was recovered from an adult man with HIV who was CMV-seropositive. This sequence joins TRBV11-3 and TRBJ2-1; D is possibly TRBD1 (5 bases). Material: CD4+ T cells sorted from PBMCs after approximately 19-hour stimulation, obtained from a patient who received antiretroviral therapy. This chain's CDR3 is CASSLDPGPVNEQFF. The CDR3 nucleotides are TGTGCCAGCAGCTTAGATCCAGGGCCCGTCAATGAGCAGTTCTTC.